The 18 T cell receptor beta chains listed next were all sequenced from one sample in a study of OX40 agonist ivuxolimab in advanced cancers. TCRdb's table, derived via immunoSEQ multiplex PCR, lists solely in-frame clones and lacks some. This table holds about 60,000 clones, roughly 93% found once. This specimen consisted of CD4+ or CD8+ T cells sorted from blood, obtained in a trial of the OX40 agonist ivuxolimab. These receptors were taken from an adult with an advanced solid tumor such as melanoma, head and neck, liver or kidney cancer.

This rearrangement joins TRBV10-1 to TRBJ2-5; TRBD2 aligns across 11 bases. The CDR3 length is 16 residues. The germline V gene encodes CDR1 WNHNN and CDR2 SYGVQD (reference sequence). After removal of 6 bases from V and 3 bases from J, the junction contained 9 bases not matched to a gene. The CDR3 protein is CASSLTSGSCEETQYF. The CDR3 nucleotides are TGCGCCAGCAGCCTTACTAGCGGGAGTTGTGAAGAGACCCAGTACTTC.

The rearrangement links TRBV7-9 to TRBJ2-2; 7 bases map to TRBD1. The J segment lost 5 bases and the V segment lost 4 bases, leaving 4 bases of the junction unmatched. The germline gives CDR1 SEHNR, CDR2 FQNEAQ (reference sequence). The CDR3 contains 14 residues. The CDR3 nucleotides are TGTGCCAGCAGCTCCGGACAGGCAACCGGGGAGCTGTTTTTT. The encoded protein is CASSSGQATGELFF.

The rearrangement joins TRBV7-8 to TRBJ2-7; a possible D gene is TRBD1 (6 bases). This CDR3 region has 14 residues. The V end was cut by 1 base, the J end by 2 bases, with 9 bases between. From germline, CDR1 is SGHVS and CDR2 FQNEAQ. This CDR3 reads CASSLDPGAYEQYF. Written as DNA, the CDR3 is TGTGCCAGCAGCTTAGACCCAGGGGCCTACGAGCAGTACTTC.

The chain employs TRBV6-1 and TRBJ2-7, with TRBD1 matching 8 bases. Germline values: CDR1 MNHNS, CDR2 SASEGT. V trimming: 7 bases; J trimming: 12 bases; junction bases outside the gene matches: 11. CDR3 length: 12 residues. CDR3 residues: CASIFGTGDPYF. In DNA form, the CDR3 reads TGTGCCAGCATTTTTGGGACAGGTGATCCGTACTTC.

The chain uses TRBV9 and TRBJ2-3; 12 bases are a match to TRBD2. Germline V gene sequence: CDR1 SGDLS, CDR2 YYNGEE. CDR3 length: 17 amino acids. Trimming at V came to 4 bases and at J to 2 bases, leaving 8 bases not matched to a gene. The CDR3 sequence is CASSLRLAGVNTDTQYF. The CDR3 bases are TGTGCCAGCAGCCTAAGACTAGCGGGAGTCAACACAGATACGCAGTATTTT. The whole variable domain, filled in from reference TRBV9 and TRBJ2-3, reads DSGVTQTPKHLITATGQRVTLRCSPRSGDLSVYWYQQSLDQGLQFLIQYYNGEERAKGNILERFSAQQFPDLHSELNLSSLELGDSALYFCASSLRLAGVNTDTQYFGPGTRLTVL.

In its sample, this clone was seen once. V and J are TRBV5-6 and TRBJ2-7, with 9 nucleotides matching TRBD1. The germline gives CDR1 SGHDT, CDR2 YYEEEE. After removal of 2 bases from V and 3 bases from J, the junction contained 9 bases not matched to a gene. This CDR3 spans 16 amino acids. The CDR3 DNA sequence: TGTGCCAGCAGCTTAGGACAGGGGAGGTTTTTCTACGAGCAGTACTTC. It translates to CASSLGQGRFFYEQYF.

The CDR3 here is CASSLGGTLSGNTIYF. As DNA, the CDR3 is TGTGCCAGCAGCTTGGGGGGGACACTCTCTGGAAACACCATATATTTT. The rearrangement links TRBV13 to TRBJ1-3; weak D call: TRBD1 (6 bases). V was cut by 3 bases and J by 0 bases, with 12 bases left in between. The CDR3 spans 16 residues. Germline CDR1 reads PRHDT; CDR2 reads FYEKMQ (reference sequence).

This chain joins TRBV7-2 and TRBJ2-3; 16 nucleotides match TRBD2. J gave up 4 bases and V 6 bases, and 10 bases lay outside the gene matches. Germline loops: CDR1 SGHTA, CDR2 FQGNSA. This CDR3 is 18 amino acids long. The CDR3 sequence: CASRSGTSGRASADTQYF. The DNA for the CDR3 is TGTGCCAGCAGATCCGGGACTAGCGGGAGGGCGAGTGCAGATACGCAGTATTTT.

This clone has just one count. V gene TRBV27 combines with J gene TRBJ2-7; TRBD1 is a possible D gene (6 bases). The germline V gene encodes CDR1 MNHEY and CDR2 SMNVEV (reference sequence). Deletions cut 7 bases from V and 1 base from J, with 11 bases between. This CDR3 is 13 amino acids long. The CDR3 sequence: CASNDRMSYEQYF. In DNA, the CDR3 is TGTGCCAGCAACGACAGGATGTCCTACGAGCAGTACTTC.

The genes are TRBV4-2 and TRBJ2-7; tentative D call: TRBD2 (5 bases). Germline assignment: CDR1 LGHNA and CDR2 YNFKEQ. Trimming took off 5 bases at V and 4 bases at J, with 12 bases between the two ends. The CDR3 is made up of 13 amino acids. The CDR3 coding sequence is TGTGCCAGCAGCACCGGGGAGATATACGAGCAGTACTTC. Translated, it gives CASSTGEIYEQYF.

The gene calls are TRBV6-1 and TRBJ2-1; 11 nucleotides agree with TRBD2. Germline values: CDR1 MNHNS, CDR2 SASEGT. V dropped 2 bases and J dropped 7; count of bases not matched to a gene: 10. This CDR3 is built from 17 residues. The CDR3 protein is CASSEPILAGADNEQFF. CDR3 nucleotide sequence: TGTGCCAGCAGTGAACCGATACTAGCGGGAGCGGATAATGAGCAGTTCTTC.

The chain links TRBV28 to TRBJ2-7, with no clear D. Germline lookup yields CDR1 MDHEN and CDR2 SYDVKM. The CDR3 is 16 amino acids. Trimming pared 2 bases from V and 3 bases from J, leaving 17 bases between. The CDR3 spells CASSLGLPGARYEQYF. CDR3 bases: TGTGCCAGCAGTTTAGGTCTCCCCGGAGCCCGCTACGAGCAGTACTTC.

The CDR3 nucleotides read TGTGCCAGCAGCGAGGGACAGGAAAACGAGCAGTACTTC. Protein sequence: CASSEGQENEQYF. This chain uses TRBV9 with TRBJ2-7; 8 positions match TRBD1. V lost 3 bases, J lost 5 bases, and 4 bases stayed unmatched. This CDR3 is 13 amino acids long. Germline V gene lookup returns CDR1 SGDLS and CDR2 YYNGEE.

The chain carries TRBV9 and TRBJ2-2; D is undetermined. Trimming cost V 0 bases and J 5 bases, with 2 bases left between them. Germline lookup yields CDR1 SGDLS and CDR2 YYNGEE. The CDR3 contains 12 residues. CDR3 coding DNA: TGTGCCAGCAGCGTAGGTACCGGGGAGCTGTTTTTT. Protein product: CASSVGTGELFF.

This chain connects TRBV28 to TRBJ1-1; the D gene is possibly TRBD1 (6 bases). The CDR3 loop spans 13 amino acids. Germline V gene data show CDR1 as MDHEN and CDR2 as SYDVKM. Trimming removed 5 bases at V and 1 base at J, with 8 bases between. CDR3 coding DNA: TGTGCCAGCAGTCGACAGGAGAACACTGAAGCTTTCTTT. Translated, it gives CASSRQENTEAFF.

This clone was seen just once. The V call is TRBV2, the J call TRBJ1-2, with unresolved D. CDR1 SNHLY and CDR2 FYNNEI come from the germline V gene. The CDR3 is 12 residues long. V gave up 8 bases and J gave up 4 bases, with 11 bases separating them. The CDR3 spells CASLVMSYGYTF. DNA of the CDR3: TGTGCCAGCTTGGTGATGTCCTATGGCTACACCTTC.

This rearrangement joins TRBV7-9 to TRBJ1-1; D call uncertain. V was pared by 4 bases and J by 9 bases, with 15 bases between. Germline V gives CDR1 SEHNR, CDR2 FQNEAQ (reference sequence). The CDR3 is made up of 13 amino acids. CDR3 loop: CASSSGGGWKAFF. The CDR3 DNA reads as TGTGCCAGCAGCTCGGGAGGAGGATGGAAAGCTTTCTTT.

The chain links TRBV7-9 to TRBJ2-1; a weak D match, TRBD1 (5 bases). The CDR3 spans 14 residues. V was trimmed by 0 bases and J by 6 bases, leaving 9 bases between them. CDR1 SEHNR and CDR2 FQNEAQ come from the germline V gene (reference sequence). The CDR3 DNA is TGTGCCAGCAGCTTAGCCTTACAGGTCAATGAGCAGTTCTTC. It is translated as CASSLALQVNEQFF.